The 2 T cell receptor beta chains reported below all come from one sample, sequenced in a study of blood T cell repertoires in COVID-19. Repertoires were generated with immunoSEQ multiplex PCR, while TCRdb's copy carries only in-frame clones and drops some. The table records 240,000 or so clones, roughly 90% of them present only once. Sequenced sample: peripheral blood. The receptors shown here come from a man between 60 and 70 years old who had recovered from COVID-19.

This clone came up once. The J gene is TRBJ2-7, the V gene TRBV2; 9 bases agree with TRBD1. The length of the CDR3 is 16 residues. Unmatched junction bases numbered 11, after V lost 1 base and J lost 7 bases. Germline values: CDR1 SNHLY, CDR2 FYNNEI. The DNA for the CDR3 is TGTGCCAGCAGTGAAGTTCCGGGACAGGGCCTCTGGGAGCAGTACTTC. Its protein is CASSEVPGQGLWEQYF.

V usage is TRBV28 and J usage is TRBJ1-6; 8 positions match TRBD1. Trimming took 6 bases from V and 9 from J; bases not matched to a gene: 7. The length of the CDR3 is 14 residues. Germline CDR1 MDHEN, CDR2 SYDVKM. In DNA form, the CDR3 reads TGTGCCAGCAGACCCGACAGGGGATCTTCACCCCTCCACTTT. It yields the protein CASRPDRGSSPLHF.